These 8 T cell receptor beta chains were sequenced from one sample in a study of blood T cell repertoires in COVID-19 (dated by TCRdb to 2020 to 2022). Libraries were prepared through the immunoSEQ multiplex PCR assay. Drawn from immuneACCESS, this table holds only the in-frame rearrangements with V and J called that TCRdb kept. Clones are partly lost; checked studies trace under half to an unresolved V gene and leave the rest unexplained. The sample has some 200,000 clones on record, 83% of them singletons. Around 6.1% of the sample lies in the top ten. The material sequenced was peripheral blood. All receptors derive from a woman in her thirties or forties with acute or convalescent COVID-19.

This clone was seen once. The chain has TRBV5-1 and TRBJ2-1; 7 bases map to TRBD2. The germline CDR1 and CDR2 sequences are SGHRS and YFSETQ. Trimming cost V 5 bases and J 0 bases; bases outside gene matches: 8. This CDR3 has 16 amino acids. As DNA, the CDR3 is TGCGCCAGCAGTTACCTAGCGGCCAACTCCTACAATGAGCAGTTCTTC. Protein: CASSYLAANSYNEQFF.

In the case of this clone: The same CDR3 arises from other DNA sequences in this sample as well. The chain recombines TRBV11-2 with TRBJ1-5; 8 bases are a match to TRBD1. The CDR3 runs to 13 residues. Trimming took 5 bases from V and 5 from J; bases not matched to a gene: 2. Germline CDR1 SGHAT, CDR2 FQNNGV. This CDR3 is CASSLTGDQPQHF. As DNA, the CDR3 is TGTGCCAGCAGCCTGACAGGGGATCAGCCCCAGCATTTT. Full variable domain (missing parts from reference TRBV11-2 and TRBJ1-5): EAGVAQSPRYKIIEKRQSVAFWCNPISGHATLYWYQQILGQGPKLLIQFQNNGVVDDSQLPKDRFSAERLKGVDSTLKIQPAKLEDSAVYLCASSLTGDQPQHFGDGTRLSIL.

The gene calls are TRBV2 and TRBJ1-5, with 10 positions matching TRBD1. Germline trimming cut 6 bases from V and 5 bases from J; bases unmatched to any gene: 7. CDR3 size: 15 residues. Germline V gene lookup returns CDR1 SNHLY and CDR2 FYNNEI. This chain's CDR3 is CASRPPGTGDQPQHF. In DNA, the CDR3 is TGTGCCAGCAGACCCCCCGGGACAGGGGATCAGCCCCAGCATTTT.

The J gene is TRBJ2-1, the V gene TRBV11-2, with 7 bases identical to TRBD1. This CDR3 is 16 amino acids long. With 4 bases clipped from V and 6 bases from J, the junction kept 12 bases outside the gene matches. Germline values: CDR1 SGHAT, CDR2 FQNNGV. The CDR3 reads CASSSGGAAVANEQFF. CDR3 in DNA: TGTGCCAGCAGCTCAGGGGGAGCAGCAGTGGCCAATGAGCAGTTCTTC.

The chain has TRBV19 and TRBJ1-2; no definite D call. The CDR3 consists of 12 residues. V lost 1 base to trimming and J lost 7 bases, with 7 bases between them. Germline-derived CDR1 and CDR2 are LNHDA and SQIVND (reference sequence). The CDR3 coding sequence is TGTGCCAGTAGTATAGGGACTCTTGGCTACACCTTC. It translates to CASSIGTLGYTF.

The chain uses TRBV7-6 and TRBJ2-7, with D tentatively TRBD2 (5 bases). Trimming stripped 5 bases from V and 3 bases from J, with 11 bases between. This CDR3 spans 13 amino acids. The germline CDR1 and CDR2 sequences are SGHVS and FNYEAQ. CDR3 protein: CASSRELGYEQYF. DNA of the CDR3: TGTGCCAGCAGCCGGGAACTTGGCTACGAGCAGTACTTC.

The CDR3 region is CASCYLGQNTGELFF. The CDR3, as DNA: TGTGCCAGCTGTTATCTGGGGCAGAACACCGGGGAGCTGTTTTTT. This chain uses TRBV28 with TRBJ2-2; possibly TRBD1 for D (5 bases). The CDR3 has 15 amino acids. Per the germline V gene, CDR1 is MDHEN and CDR2 is SYDVKM. V was trimmed by 8 bases and J by 1 base, leaving 14 bases between them.

J is TRBJ1-4 and V is TRBV4-1; D gene unclear. Germline values: CDR1 MGHRA, CDR2 YSYEKL. V was cut by 0 bases and J by 4 bases, with 12 bases left in between. The CDR3 length is 16 residues. As DNA, the CDR3 is TGCGCCAGCAGCCAAGAACGGCAGGCGAATAATGAAAAACTGTTTTTT. This gives the protein CASSQERQANNEKLFF.